The 18 T cell receptor beta chains below were found in one sample sequenced in a study of radiation and T cells in renal cell carcinoma. Clones were sequenced by immunoSEQ multiplex PCR, and TCRdb holds only the in-frame ones, with some missing. Here the sample spans 90,000 to 100,000 clones, roughly 84% being singletons. Time point reported: blood 4 weeks post-SBRT, at nephrectomy. The treatment is: 15 Gy SBRT to primary tumor, nephrectomy 4 weeks later. Material: blood, obtained from a patient whose treatment included radiotherapy and nephrectomy. These receptors all come from a man aged 55 to 70 with renal cell carcinoma.

V is TRBV27 and J is TRBJ2-3, with D perhaps TRBD1 or TRBD2 (5 bases each). Looked up from germline, CDR1 is MNHEY and CDR2 is SMNVEV (reference sequence). The ends were cut back, 5 bases at V and 5 bases at J, with 17 bases in the middle. The CDR3 totals 15 residues. This CDR3 is CASSKQHGALDTQYF. The DNA for the CDR3 is TGTGCCAGCAGTAAACAACACGGGGCTTTAGATACGCAGTATTTT.

V gene TRBV15 combines with J gene TRBJ1-1; no clear D. CDR1 is LNHNV and CDR2 is YYDKDF in the germline V gene (reference sequence). The CDR3 is 13 residues long. The germline V and J ends were trimmed by 0 bases and 4 bases, with 6 bases remaining between them. The CDR3 DNA follows: TGTGCCACCAGCAGAGATCCGGGCACTGAAGCTTTCTTT. Translating it yields CATSRDPGTEAFF.

V usage is TRBV5-4 and J usage is TRBJ1-2, with a tentative D call TRBD1 (5 bases). The CDR3 loop spans 16 amino acids. The V gene lost 5 bases and the J gene lost 7 bases, with 24 bases spanning the gap. Germline V gene sequence: CDR1 SGHNT, CDR2 YYREEE (reference sequence). CDR3 sequence reads: CASSSGRAGPKSGYTF. The DNA for the CDR3 is TGTGCCAGCAGTTCGGGACGCGCCGGCCCCAAAAGTGGCTACACCTTC.

The chain carries TRBV28 and TRBJ1-3; D remains unclear. The V gene's germline CDR1 is MDHEN and CDR2 SYDVKM. Trimming pared 6 bases from V and 4 bases from J, leaving 16 bases between. This CDR3 contains 15 residues. The CDR3, as DNA: TGTGCCAGCAGGCCCACCACGGAGGCCGGAAACACCATATATTTT. Translated: CASRPTTEAGNTIYF.

This chain connects TRBV18 to TRBJ1-1; no clear D. The V gene's germline CDR1 is KGHSH and CDR2 LQKENI. This CDR3 spans 15 amino acids. V dropped 4 bases and J dropped 5 bases, with 17 bases sitting between them. In DNA form, the CDR3 reads TGTGCCAGCTCACGAGAGTTCTCTCGGGGAACTGAAGCTTTCTTT. Its protein is CASSREFSRGTEAFF.

The chain combines TRBV19 with TRBJ2-7; 12 bases are a match to TRBD2. This CDR3 spans 15 amino acids. V shed 7 bases, J shed 0 bases, and the junction held 4 bases outside the gene matches. Germline V gene data show CDR1 as LNHDA and CDR2 as SQIVND (reference sequence). CDR3 DNA: TGTGCCAGTACCCAGGGACTAGCGGGCTCCTACGAGCAGTACTTC. As protein: CASTQGLAGSYEQYF.

J is TRBJ1-5 and V is TRBV29-1, with 8 nucleotides matching TRBD1. Trimming took 4 bases from V and 6 from J; bases not matched to a gene: 5. Germline CDR1 is SQVTM and CDR2 is ANQGSEA. The CDR3 consists of 13 residues. The CDR3 sequence is CSVGDRGSQPQHF. In DNA, the CDR3 is TGCAGCGTTGGAGACAGGGGAAGTCAGCCCCAGCATTTT.

J is TRBJ2-2 and V is TRBV5-1, with 8 bases fitting TRBD2. CDR3 length: 13 amino acids. The germline gives CDR1 SGHRS, CDR2 YFSETQ. V lost 5 bases to trimming and J lost 6 bases; unmatched junction nucleotides: 3. The CDR3 DNA reads as TGCGCCAGCAGTTATAGCGGGGCCGGGGAGCTGTTTTTT. Amino acid sequence: CASSYSGAGELFF.

This clone was observed a few times. The genes are TRBV14 and TRBJ1-1, with no clear D. Germline CDR1 is SGHDN and CDR2 is FVKESK. This CDR3 is built from 13 residues. The germline V and J ends were trimmed by 0 bases and 4 bases, with 6 bases remaining between them. The CDR3 spells CASSQERGTEAFF. The CDR3 nucleotides read TGTGCCAGCAGCCAAGAGCGGGGCACTGAAGCTTTCTTT.

The chain is built from TRBV29-1 and TRBJ2-7; 9 bases align to TRBD1. Germline assignment: CDR1 SQVTM and CDR2 ANQGSEA. Unmatched junction bases numbered 4, after V lost 4 bases and J lost 6 bases. There are 12 residues in the CDR3. The CDR3 bases are TGCAGCGTTGGGGACAGGGTCGGCGAGCAGTACTTC. Its protein product is CSVGDRVGEQYF.

In DNA form, the CDR3 reads TGTGCCAGTAGCGTACCAAAGGGACAGGGTTCCGGGGAGCTGTTTTTT. Amino acids: CASSVPKGQGSGELFF. The rearrangement uses TRBV19 and TRBJ2-2; 9 bases align to TRBD1. CDR3 length: 16 amino acids. Germline V lookup: CDR1 LNHDA, CDR2 SQIVND (reference sequence). V trimming: 6 bases; J trimming: 6 bases; junction bases outside the gene matches: 11.

J is TRBJ2-7 and V is TRBV27, with 7 bases aligning to TRBD1. Trimming at V came to 3 bases and at J to 1 base, leaving 3 bases not matched to a gene. Germline V gives CDR1 MNHEY, CDR2 SMNVEV (reference sequence). This CDR3 comprises 14 residues. CDR3 bases: TGTGCCAGCAGTTTTAGGGGGCAGTCCTACGAGCAGTACTTC. Residues: CASSFRGQSYEQYF.

V is TRBV28 and J is TRBJ1-5; maybe TRBD1 (5 bases). The CDR3 sequence is 14 residues long. The V end was cut by 6 bases, the J end by 5 bases, with 14 bases between. Per the germline V gene, CDR1 is MDHEN and CDR2 is SYDVKM. CDR3 loop: CASRTKGRDQPQHF. CDR3 in DNA: TGTGCCAGCAGGACAAAGGGGAGGGATCAGCCCCAGCATTTT. The full variable domain, completed using reference TRBV28 and TRBJ1-5, is DVKVTQSSRYLVKRTGEKVFLECVQDMDHENMFWYRQDPGLGLRLIYFSYDVKMKEKGDIPEGYSVSREKKERFSLILESASTNQTSMYLCASRTKGRDQPQHFGDGTRLSIL.

The rearrangement links TRBV28 to TRBJ2-7; 7 bases agree with TRBD1. Trimming took 8 bases from V and 2 from J; bases not matched to a gene: 6. Germline lookup yields CDR1 MDHEN and CDR2 SYDVKM. The CDR3 totals 13 residues. This CDR3 reads CASRDSGTYEQYF. In DNA form, the CDR3 reads TGTGCCAGCCGGGACAGCGGAACCTACGAGCAGTACTTC.

V gene TRBV7-9 combines with J gene TRBJ2-1; no reliable D call. This CDR3 spans 14 amino acids. Germline V lookup: CDR1 SEHNR, CDR2 FQNEAQ (reference sequence). The V end was cut by 2 bases, the J end by 4 bases, with 9 bases between. The CDR3 DNA reads TGTGCCAGCAGCTTATCCGGACCTTACAATGAGCAGTTCTTC. This translates into CASSLSGPYNEQFF.

The chain uses TRBV15 and TRBJ2-2; D not certain. The germline V gene encodes CDR1 LNHNV and CDR2 YYDKDF (reference sequence). The V gene lost 0 bases and the J gene lost 1 base, with 6 bases spanning the gap. The CDR3 is made up of 15 amino acids. The CDR3 nucleotides read TGTGCCACCAGCAGAGAGGGCGGGAACACCGGGGAGCTGTTTTTT. The encoded protein is CATSREGGNTGELFF.

This chain connects TRBV11-2 to TRBJ2-3; the match to TRBD1 covers 7 bases. The CDR3 has 14 amino acids. Germline lookup yields CDR1 SGHAT and CDR2 FQNNGV. The junction had 4 bases not matched to a gene; V was cut back by 5 bases and J by 2 bases. This CDR3 is CASSAGTDTDTQYF. The DNA for the CDR3 is TGTGCCAGCAGCGCCGGGACAGACACAGATACGCAGTATTTT.

The table lists this clone with a count of one. CDR3 DNA sequence: TGTGCCATCCAAGCGGGAGGCGGCACAGATACGCAGTATTTT. It yields the protein CAIQAGGGTDTQYF. This chain connects TRBV10-3 to TRBJ2-3; 9 bases line up with TRBD2. Trimming took 8 bases from V and 1 from J; bases not matched to a gene: 4. The CDR3 length is 14 residues. Germline CDR1 and CDR2: ENHRY and SYGVKD.